This T cell receptor (beta chain) stems from a study of OX40 agonist ivuxolimab in advanced cancers. Study-level points and caveats: Partial responders at 0.1-3.0 mg/kg showed near-lowest clonal expansion.

V shed 7 bases and J 5 bases; nucleotides not matched to a gene: 7. The CDR3 contains 13 residues. The germline gives CDR1 SGHVS, CDR2 FQNEAQ. This clone was seen just once. No antigen is known for it. Systemic immunosuppression or autoimmune disease history was grounds to exclude patients. On cycle 4 day 1 and cycle 7 day 1, as well as at baseline, blood was sampled. Profiled with immunoSEQ multiplex PCR; TCRdb holds only in-frame clones, not every one. The table lists roughly 61,000 clones, approximately 86% of them singletons. This sequence joins TRBV7-8 and TRBJ1-1, with TRBD1 identical over 7 bases. The receptor was isolated from an adult with an advanced solid tumor such as melanoma, head and neck, liver or kidney cancer. This specimen consisted of CD4+ or CD8+ T cells sorted from blood, obtained in a trial of the OX40 agonist ivuxolimab. The CDR3 loop reads CASNTGVRTEAFF. The CDR3 bases are TGTGCCAGCAACACAGGGGTAAGGACTGAAGCTTTCTTT.